This TCR beta chain was documented in a study of cytomegalovirus exposure and HLA in healthy donors. Study as a whole: As an earlier analysis found, 150 million to 200 million T cells yielded 95 million to 130 million unique TCR beta sequences. Some 85 million unique TCRs, all from HLA-typed donors, were included in an early release of the data. Findings and limits, study-wide: Sequencing probably produced one cluster of sequence variants that were highly shared. Researchers reported in a later analysis that a missense DCLRE1C variant was tied to TCR beta V- and J-gene trimming.

In the PCR, 60 Vbeta and 13 Jbeta primers were used. Libraries were prepared by immunoSEQ multiplex PCR; TCRdb keeps only in-frame clonotypes and omits some of them. The sample has roughly 160,000 clones; approximately 80% are singletons. Note on this clone: The antigen is unknown.

Between the trimmed V and J ends, which lost 2 bases and 5 bases, there was a span of 12 bases. The CDR3 length is 14 residues. The germline CDR1 and CDR2 sequences are MGHRA and YSYEKL. V and J are TRBV4-1 and TRBJ1-2; D unclear. The sequence was obtained from a woman aged 25 to 39 in good health and CMV-seronegative. The sample consisted of PBMCs. The CDR3 DNA sequence: TGCGCCAGCAGCCAATCGGCAGGTCTTTATGGCTACACCTTC. The encoded protein is CASSQSAGLYGYTF.